Shown below are 5 T cell receptor beta chains from a single sample sequenced in a study of shared clonotypes between healthy human individuals. The table came from immunoSEQ multiplex PCR; TCRdb's copy has only in-frame clones and leaves some out. The sample records millions of clones, 95% being singletons. Material for sequencing was naive CD4+ T cells sorted from blood. Described subset: CD45RA+ positively selected. The receptors stem from a man aged 18 to 30 in good health.

The J gene is TRBJ1-6, the V gene TRBV4-1; no reliable D call. Trimming took off 1 base at V and 7 bases at J, with 17 bases between the two ends. The length of the CDR3 is 17 residues. CDR1 MGHRA and CDR2 YSYEKL come from the germline V gene. The CDR3 reads CASSQVVQRGSNSPLHF. The CDR3 DNA reads TGCGCCAGCAGCCAAGTAGTACAGCGGGGTAGCAATTCACCCCTCCACTTT.

The gene calls are TRBV19 and TRBJ1-2, with D perhaps TRBD1 (5 bases). Trimming shortened V by 1 base and J by 0 bases, and 6 bases separated the two germline ends. Germline V gives CDR1 LNHDA, CDR2 SQIVND (reference sequence). This CDR3 spans 14 amino acids. CDR3 DNA: TGTGCCAGTAGTATAGGGACACCTAACTATGGCTACACCTTC. Its protein product is CASSIGTPNYGYTF.

Comments on this clone: Being one base from a much bigger clone, this may be a read error. Other DNA sequences from this sample encode an identical CDR3 as well. The V call is TRBV30, the J call TRBJ1-3; D is ambiguous. V shed 0 bases and J shed 8 bases, with 5 bases lying between them. Germline V gene lookup returns CDR1 GTSNPN and CDR2 SVGIG (reference sequence). The CDR3 consists of 11 residues. For the CDR3, the DNA is TGTGCCTGGAGTGTACAAGACACCATATATTTT. Translating gives CAWSVQDTIYF.

The rearrangement uses TRBV7-9 and TRBJ2-2; 7 bases are a match to TRBD1. Germline CDR1 and CDR2: SEHNR and FQNEAQ (reference sequence). The V segment lost 5 bases and the J segment 4 bases; nucleotides outside the gene matches: 7. This CDR3 region has 15 residues. CDR3 region: CASSETGVGTGELFF. The CDR3 DNA reads as TGTGCCAGCAGCGAAACAGGGGTAGGCACCGGGGAGCTGTTTTTT.

Concerning this clone: In the same sample, other DNA sequences code for this CDR3. The genes are TRBV7-2 and TRBJ2-2; D gene ambiguous. Germline CDR1 SGHTA, CDR2 FQGNSA. Between the trimmed V and J ends, which lost 5 bases and 8 bases, there was a span of 6 bases. The CDR3 extends over 11 amino acids. This CDR3 reads CASSPAGELFF. The CDR3 nucleotides are TGTGCCAGCAGCCCAGCAGGGGAGCTGTTTTTT.